The 23 T cell receptor beta chains in this list originate from one sample, sequenced in a study of blood T cell repertoires in COVID-19. Profiled with immunoSEQ multiplex PCR; TCRdb holds only in-frame clones, not every one. Among some 76,000 clones listed, about nine tenths were seen once. Sequenced: peripheral blood. These receptors came from a young woman with acute or convalescent COVID-19.

V and J are TRBV5-1 and TRBJ2-1; 8 bases line up with TRBD2. With 0 bases clipped from V and 1 base from J, the junction kept 0 bases outside the gene matches. The CDR3 runs to 15 residues. Germline loops: CDR1 SGHRS, CDR2 YFSETQ. CDR3 residues: CASSLERGSYNEQFF. The CDR3, as DNA: TGCGCCAGCAGCTTGGAGCGGGGGTCCTACAATGAGCAGTTCTTC.

This clone has only one observation. This rearrangement joins TRBV21-1 to TRBJ1-5; the table's TRBD1 call for D was not verified on the DNA. TRBV21-1 is recorded as a pseudogene. This CDR3 has 15 residues. DNA for the CDR3: TGTGCCAGCAGCGAGGGACAGGGAAGGGAACAGCCCCAGCATTTT. Its translation: CASSEGQGREQPQHF.

The rearrangement uses TRBV7-8 and TRBJ2-2; D is possibly TRBD2 (6 bases). The germline gives CDR1 SGHVS, CDR2 FQNEAQ. This CDR3 spans 16 amino acids. Trimming stripped 5 bases from V and 0 bases from J, with 13 bases between. This chain's CDR3 is CASSPDRGTNTGELFF. The CDR3 nucleotides read TGTGCCAGCAGCCCGGATCGGGGGACGAACACCGGGGAGCTGTTTTTT.

The rearrangement links TRBV2 to TRBJ2-7; a weak D match, TRBD2 (5 bases). The germline V gene encodes CDR1 SNHLY and CDR2 FYNNEI. The V end was cut by 7 bases, the J end by 6 bases, with 13 bases between. The CDR3 contains 12 residues. The CDR3 is CASNSVRGEQYF. The CDR3 nucleotides are TGTGCCAGCAACTCCGTCCGGGGCGAGCAGTACTTC.

The table lists this clone with a few counts. The chain carries TRBV4-1 and TRBJ1-1; D is undetermined. This CDR3 is 14 amino acids long. Germline CDR1 reads MGHRA; CDR2 reads YSYEKL. Trimming pared 4 bases from V and 5 bases from J, leaving 14 bases between. Written as DNA, the CDR3 is TGCGCCAGCAGCCCCGGTCTCCGCGGGACTGAAGCTTTCTTT. The encoded protein is CASSPGLRGTEAFF.

This clone has just one count. The chain employs TRBV11-2 and TRBJ2-3; a possible D gene is TRBD1 (5 bases). The CDR3 contains 16 residues. The ends were cut back, 4 bases at V and 3 bases at J, with 17 bases in the middle. Germline V gene lookup returns CDR1 SGHAT and CDR2 FQNNGV. The CDR3 loop is CASSSYRTTRTDTQYF. CDR3 in DNA: TGTGCCAGCAGCTCCTACAGGACAACCCGAACAGATACGCAGTATTTT.

This rearrangement joins TRBV9 to TRBJ2-5; perhaps TRBD1 as D (8 bases). In germline, CDR1 is SGDLS, CDR2 YYNGEE. The CDR3 consists of 15 residues. V was trimmed by 2 bases and J by 4 bases, leaving 15 bases between them. CDR3 bases: TGTGCCAGCAGCGTTGGACAGGGCGGGGGAGAGACCCAGTACTTC. It translates to CASSVGQGGGETQYF. The variable domain in full, with the rest retrieved from reference TRBV9 and TRBJ2-5, is DSGVTQTPKHLITATGQRVTLRCSPRSGDLSVYWYQQSLDQGLQFLIQYYNGEERAKGNILERFSAQQFPDLHSELNLSSLELGDSALYFCASSVGQGGGETQYFGPGTRLLVL.

The chain is built from TRBV24-1 and TRBJ1-2; D ambiguous. Trimming cost V 4 bases and J 5 bases, with 10 bases left between them. Germline V gene data show CDR1 as KGHDR and CDR2 as SFDVKD. The CDR3 spans 13 residues. DNA of the CDR3: TGTGCCACCAGTGACCCCGGGGAATATGGCTACACCTTC. It encodes CATSDPGEYGYTF.

V usage is TRBV2 and J usage is TRBJ2-7, with unresolved D. There are 14 residues in the CDR3. The V gene's germline CDR1 is SNHLY and CDR2 FYNNEI. Trimming shortened V by 3 bases and J by 3 bases, and 12 bases separated the two germline ends. The CDR3 reads CASSESGFDYEQYF. CDR3 nucleotide sequence: TGTGCCAGCAGTGAGTCAGGTTTTGACTACGAGCAGTACTTC.

This clone has just one count. The V gene is TRBV6-1, the J gene TRBJ1-2, with 7 bases that match TRBD1. Trimming cost V 1 base and J 1 base; bases outside gene matches: 6. Germline-derived CDR1 and CDR2 are MNHNS and SASEGT. There are 16 residues in the CDR3. The DNA of the CDR3 is TGTGCCAGCAGTGAAGTCTTTGGGGACAGTAACTATGGCTACACCTTC. It codes for CASSEVFGDSNYGYTF.

The rearrangement joins TRBV4-1 to TRBJ1-1; 8 bases align to TRBD1. J was trimmed by 1 base and V by 0 bases; bases with no gene match: 1. Looked up from germline, CDR1 is MGHRA and CDR2 is YSYEKL. The CDR3 has 15 residues. The CDR3 reads CASSQEGTGNTEAFF. In DNA form, the CDR3 reads TGCGCCAGCAGCCAAGAGGGGACAGGGAACACTGAAGCTTTCTTT.

The V call is TRBV5-6, the J call TRBJ2-2; D is ambiguous. This CDR3 has 13 amino acids. V was clipped by 2 bases and J by 3 bases, with 5 bases between them. Germline CDR1 and CDR2: SGHDT and YYEEEE. The CDR3 protein is CASSFVDTGELFF. CDR3 sequence (DNA): TGTGCCAGCAGCTTCGTCGACACCGGGGAGCTGTTTTTT.

CDR3 sequence (DNA): TGCGCCAGCAGCACTAGCCGGTCTAGCACAGATACGCAGTATTTT. Protein sequence: CASSTSRSSTDTQYF. The chain joins TRBV4-1 to TRBJ2-3, with D possibly being TRBD2 (6 bases). V gave up 5 bases and J gave up 0 bases, with 12 bases separating them. The CDR3 sequence is 15 residues long. Germline V CDR1 and CDR2: MGHRA, YSYEKL.

The chain employs TRBV5-1 and TRBJ2-7, with TRBD1 matching 10 bases. With 4 bases clipped from V and 5 bases from J, the junction kept 15 bases outside the gene matches. This CDR3 has 17 amino acids. Germline-derived CDR1 and CDR2 are SGHRS and YFSETQ. CDR3 sequence reads: CASSPRDRGPSEDEQYF. CDR3 in DNA: TGCGCCAGCAGCCCCCGGGACAGGGGACCCTCGGAGGACGAGCAGTACTTC. Variable domain in full (rest from reference TRBV5-1 and TRBJ2-7): KAGVTQTPRYLIKTRGQQVTLSCSPISGHRSVSWYQQTPGQGLQFLFEYFSETQRNKGNFPGRFSGRQFSNSRSEMNVSTLELGDSALYLCASSPRDRGPSEDEQYFGPGTRLTVT.

V gene TRBV29-1 combines with J gene TRBJ2-1, with D unclear. Germline V gives CDR1 SQVTM, CDR2 ANQGSEA. The CDR3 has 13 residues. V dropped 4 bases and J dropped 2 bases, with 9 bases sitting between them. The CDR3 DNA is TGCAGCGTTGGCTCCGGAGCCTACAATGAGCAGTTCTTC. Residues: CSVGSGAYNEQFF.

The table lists this clone with a count of one. The rearrangement links TRBV10-3 to TRBJ2-5; 10 bases map to TRBD1. In germline, CDR1 is ENHRY, CDR2 SYGVKD. The CDR3 spans 13 residues. With V trimmed by 10 bases and J by 5 bases, 7 bases remained unmatched. The CDR3 is CAKGTGAGETQYF. CDR3 bases: TGTGCCAAGGGGACAGGGGCGGGCGAGACCCAGTACTTC.

V gene TRBV4-1 combines with J gene TRBJ2-1; no firm D call. Germline lookup yields CDR1 MGHRA and CDR2 YSYEKL. The CDR3 covers 13 residues. The V and J ends lost 4 bases and 5 bases respectively, with 9 bases between them. CDR3 in amino acids: CASSLNANNEQFF. CDR3 coding DNA: TGCGCCAGCAGCCTCAATGCGAACAATGAGCAGTTCTTC.

The chain couples TRBV10-2 to TRBJ2-7; 13 bases map to TRBD2. Germline V gene lookup returns CDR1 WSHSY and CDR2 SAAADI. The CDR3 extends over 17 amino acids. V trimming: 8 bases; J trimming: 2 bases; junction bases outside the gene matches: 12. The CDR3 DNA is TGCGCCAGCGGAGGAACTGGACTAGCGGGAGACACCTACGAGCAGTACTTC. Translated: CASGGTGLAGDTYEQYF.

In DNA, the CDR3 is TGTGCCAGCAGCGCCGAGACAGGGGCCGGGGAGCTGTTTTTT. As protein: CASSAETGAGELFF. The V call is TRBV7-2, the J call TRBJ2-2; 8 bases line up with TRBD1. CDR3 length: 14 residues. CDR1 SGHTA and CDR2 FQGNSA come from the germline V gene. The V and J ends lost 5 bases and 6 bases, in that order; junction bases with no gene match: 5.

V usage is TRBV11-2 and J usage is TRBJ2-7; 9 bases line up with TRBD1. There are 16 residues in the CDR3. Germline loops: CDR1 SGHAT, CDR2 FQNNGV. Germline trimming cut 1 base from V and 0 bases from J; bases unmatched to any gene: 4. CDR3 in amino acids: CASSLGGTGISYEQYF. The DNA for the CDR3 is TGTGCCAGCAGCTTAGGTGGGACAGGGATCTCCTACGAGCAGTACTTC.

In this sample, this clone turned up once. This chain links TRBV7-2 with TRBJ2-1, with 7 bases aligning to TRBD2. V lost 5 bases, J lost 2 bases, and 9 bases stayed unmatched. Germline CDR1 SGHTA, CDR2 FQGNSA. CDR3 length equals 16 residues. CDR3 in amino acids: CASSLTLAGTYNEQFF. DNA of the CDR3: TGTGCCAGCAGCCTAACCTTAGCGGGTACCTACAATGAGCAGTTCTTC.

The rearrangement uses TRBV27 and TRBJ2-5, with D possibly being TRBD2 (7 bases). CDR3 length: 17 residues. The V and J ends lost 6 bases and 1 base respectively, with 21 bases between them. CDR1 is MNHEY and CDR2 is SMNVEV in the germline V gene (reference sequence). CDR3 coding DNA: TGTGCCAGCAGACAGGGAAAAGGACTAGTGCGCCAAGAGACCCAGTACTTC. This gives the protein CASRQGKGLVRQETQYF.

The chain has TRBV18 and TRBJ1-4; tentatively, D is TRBD1 (5 bases). Germline V gives CDR1 KGHSH, CDR2 LQKENI. This CDR3 has 13 residues. The V gene lost 4 bases and the J gene lost 5 bases, with 8 bases spanning the gap. CDR3 nucleotides: TGTGCCAGCTCACGACAGTCAAATGAAAAACTGTTTTTT. This translates into CASSRQSNEKLFF.